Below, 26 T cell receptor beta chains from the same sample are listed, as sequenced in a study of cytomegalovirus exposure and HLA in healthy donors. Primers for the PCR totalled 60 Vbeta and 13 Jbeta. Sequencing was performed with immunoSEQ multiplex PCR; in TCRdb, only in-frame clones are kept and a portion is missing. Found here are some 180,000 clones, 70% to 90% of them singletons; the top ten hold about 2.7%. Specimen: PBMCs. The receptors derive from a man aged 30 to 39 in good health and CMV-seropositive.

The CDR3 spells CSVLAGPQYF. CDR3 nucleotides: TGCAGCGTGCTAGCGGGGCCGCAGTATTTT. The V call is TRBV29-1, the J call TRBJ2-3; TRBD2 aligns across 9 bases. The CDR3 extends over 10 amino acids. J gave up 10 bases and V 6 bases, and 2 bases lay outside the gene matches. Germline CDR1 and CDR2: SQVTM and ANQGSEA.

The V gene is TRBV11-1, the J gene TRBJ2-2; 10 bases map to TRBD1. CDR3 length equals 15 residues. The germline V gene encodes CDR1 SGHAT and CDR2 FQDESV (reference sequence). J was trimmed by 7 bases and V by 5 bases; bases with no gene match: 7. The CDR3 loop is CASSPRRTGGGELFF. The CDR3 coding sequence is TGTGCCAGCAGCCCTCGAAGGACAGGGGGCGGGGAGCTGTTTTTT.

The DNA for the CDR3 is TGTGCCAGCAGCTTAGCCCGACTAGTAGGCACAGATACGCAGTATTTT. This sequence encodes CASSLARLVGTDTQYF. V usage is TRBV7-2 and J usage is TRBJ2-3; D possibly corresponds to TRBD2 (6 bases). V shed 0 bases and J shed 1 base, with 11 bases lying between them. The CDR3 sequence is 16 residues long. In germline, CDR1 is SGHTA, CDR2 FQGNSA.

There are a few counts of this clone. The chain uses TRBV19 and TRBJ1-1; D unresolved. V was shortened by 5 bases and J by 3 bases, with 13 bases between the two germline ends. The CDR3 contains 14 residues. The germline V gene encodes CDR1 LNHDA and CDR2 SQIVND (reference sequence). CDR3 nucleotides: TGTGCCAGTAGTGGCTTCGAAACGTACACTGAAGCTTTCTTT. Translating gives CASSGFETYTEAFF.

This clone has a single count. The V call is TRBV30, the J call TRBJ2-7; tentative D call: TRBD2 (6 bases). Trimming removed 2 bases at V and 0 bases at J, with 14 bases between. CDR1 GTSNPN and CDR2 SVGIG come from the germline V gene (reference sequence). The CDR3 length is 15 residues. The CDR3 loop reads CAWSLSGLTSYEQYF. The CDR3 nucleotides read TGTGCCTGGAGTCTGAGCGGGCTTACCTCCTACGAGCAGTACTTC.

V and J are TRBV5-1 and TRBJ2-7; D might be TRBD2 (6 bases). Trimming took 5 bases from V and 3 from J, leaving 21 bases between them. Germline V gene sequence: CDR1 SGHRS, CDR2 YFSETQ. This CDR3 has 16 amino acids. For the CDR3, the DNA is TGCGCCAGCAGTAGACTAGTGCCCCTCTCTTACTACGAGCAGTACTTC. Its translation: CASSRLVPLSYYEQYF.

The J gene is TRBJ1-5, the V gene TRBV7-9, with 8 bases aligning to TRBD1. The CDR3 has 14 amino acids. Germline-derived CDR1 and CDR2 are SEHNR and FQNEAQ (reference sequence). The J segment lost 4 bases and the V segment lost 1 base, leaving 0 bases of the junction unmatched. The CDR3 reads CASSLGTGNQPQHF. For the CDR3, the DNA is TGTGCCAGCAGCTTAGGGACAGGGAATCAGCCCCAGCATTTT.

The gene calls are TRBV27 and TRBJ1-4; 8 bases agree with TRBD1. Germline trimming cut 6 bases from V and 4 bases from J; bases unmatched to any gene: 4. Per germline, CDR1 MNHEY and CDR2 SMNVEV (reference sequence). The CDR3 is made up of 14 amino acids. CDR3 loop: CASSRDRHNEKLFF. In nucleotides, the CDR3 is TGTGCCAGCAGCCGGGACAGGCATAATGAAAAACTGTTTTTT.

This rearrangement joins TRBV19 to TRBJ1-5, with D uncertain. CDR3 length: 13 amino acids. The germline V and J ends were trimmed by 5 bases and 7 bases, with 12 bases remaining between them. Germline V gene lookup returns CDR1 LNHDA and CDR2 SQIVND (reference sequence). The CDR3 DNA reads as TGTGCCAGTAGTCTTCCGGGTTCCCAGCCCCAGCATTTT. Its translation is CASSLPGSQPQHF.

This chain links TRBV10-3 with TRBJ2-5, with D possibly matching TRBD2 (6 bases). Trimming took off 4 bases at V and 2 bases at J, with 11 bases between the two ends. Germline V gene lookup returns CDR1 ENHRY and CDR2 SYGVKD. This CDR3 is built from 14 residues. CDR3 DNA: TGTGCCATCAGTGGTTCGGGAGAACAAGAGACCCAGTACTTC. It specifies CAISGSGEQETQYF.

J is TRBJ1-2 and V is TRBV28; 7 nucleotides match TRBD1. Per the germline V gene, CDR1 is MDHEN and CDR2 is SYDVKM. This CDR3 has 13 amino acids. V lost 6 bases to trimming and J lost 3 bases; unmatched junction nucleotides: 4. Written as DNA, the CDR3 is TGTGCCAGCAGCCCTACAGGGGACTATGGCTACACCTTC. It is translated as CASSPTGDYGYTF.

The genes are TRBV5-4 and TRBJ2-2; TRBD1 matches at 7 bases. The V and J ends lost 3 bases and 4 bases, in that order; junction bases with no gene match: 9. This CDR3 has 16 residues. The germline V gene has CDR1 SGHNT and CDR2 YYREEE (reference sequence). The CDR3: CASSSSGQQFTGELFF. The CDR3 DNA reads TGTGCCAGCAGCTCTTCGGGACAGCAGTTCACCGGGGAGCTGTTTTTT. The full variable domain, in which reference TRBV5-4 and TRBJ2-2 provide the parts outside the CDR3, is ETGVTQSPTHLIKTRGQQVTLRCSSQSGHNTVSWYQQALGQGPQFIFQYYREEENGRGNFPPRFSGLQFPNYSSELNVNALELDDSALYLCASSSSGQQFTGELFFGEGSRLTVL.

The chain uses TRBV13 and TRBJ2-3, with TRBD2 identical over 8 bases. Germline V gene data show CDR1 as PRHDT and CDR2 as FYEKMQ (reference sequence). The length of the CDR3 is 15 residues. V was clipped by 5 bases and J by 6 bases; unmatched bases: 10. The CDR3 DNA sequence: TGTGCCAGCAGCCCGGTCGGGAGGGCTGGGGATACGCAGTATTTT. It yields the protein CASSPVGRAGDTQYF.

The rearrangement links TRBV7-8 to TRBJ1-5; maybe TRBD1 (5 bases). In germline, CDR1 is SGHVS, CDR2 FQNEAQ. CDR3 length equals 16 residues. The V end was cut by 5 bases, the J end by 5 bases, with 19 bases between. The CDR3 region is CASSPHRGFDDQPQHF. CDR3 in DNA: TGTGCCAGCAGCCCGCATAGGGGATTTGATGATCAGCCCCAGCATTTT. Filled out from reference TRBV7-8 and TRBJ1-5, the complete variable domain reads GAGVSQSPRYKVAKRGQDVALRCDPISGHVSLFWYQQALGQGPEFLTYFQNEAQLDKSGLPSDRFFAERPEGSVSTLKIQRTQQEDSAVYLCASSPHRGFDDQPQHFGDGTRLSIL.

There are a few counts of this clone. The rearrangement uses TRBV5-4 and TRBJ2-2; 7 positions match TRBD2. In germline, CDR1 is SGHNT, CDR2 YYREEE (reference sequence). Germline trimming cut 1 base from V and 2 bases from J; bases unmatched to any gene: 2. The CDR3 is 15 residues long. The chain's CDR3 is CASSLQRGNTGELFF. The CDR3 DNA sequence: TGTGCCAGCAGCTTGCAGCGGGGTAACACCGGGGAGCTGTTTTTT.

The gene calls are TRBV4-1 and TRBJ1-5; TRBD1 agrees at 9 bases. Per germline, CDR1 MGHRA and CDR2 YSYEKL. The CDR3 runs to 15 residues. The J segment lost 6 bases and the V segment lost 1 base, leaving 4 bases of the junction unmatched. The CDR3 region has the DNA TGCGCCAGCAGCCAAGCTGGACAGGGGAGTCAGCCCCAGCATTTT. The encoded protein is CASSQAGQGSQPQHF.

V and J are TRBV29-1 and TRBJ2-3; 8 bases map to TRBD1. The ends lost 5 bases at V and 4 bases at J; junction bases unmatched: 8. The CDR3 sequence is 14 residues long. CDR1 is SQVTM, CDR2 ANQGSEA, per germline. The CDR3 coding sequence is TGCAGCGTTCACCGACAGGGGTGGGCAGATACGCAGTATTTT. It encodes CSVHRQGWADTQYF.

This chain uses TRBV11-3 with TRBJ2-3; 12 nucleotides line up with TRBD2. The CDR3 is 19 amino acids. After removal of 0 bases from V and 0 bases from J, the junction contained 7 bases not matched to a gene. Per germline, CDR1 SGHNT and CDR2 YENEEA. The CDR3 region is CASSLDIMGTSGSTDTQYF. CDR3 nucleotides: TGTGCCAGCAGCTTAGACATTATGGGGACTAGCGGGAGCACAGATACGCAGTATTTT.

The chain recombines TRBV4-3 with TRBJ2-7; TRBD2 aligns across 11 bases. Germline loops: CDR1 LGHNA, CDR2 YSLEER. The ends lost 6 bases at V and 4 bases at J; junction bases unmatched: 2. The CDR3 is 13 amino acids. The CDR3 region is CASSRTSGYEQYF. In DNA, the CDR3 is TGCGCCAGCAGTCGGACTAGCGGGTACGAGCAGTACTTC.

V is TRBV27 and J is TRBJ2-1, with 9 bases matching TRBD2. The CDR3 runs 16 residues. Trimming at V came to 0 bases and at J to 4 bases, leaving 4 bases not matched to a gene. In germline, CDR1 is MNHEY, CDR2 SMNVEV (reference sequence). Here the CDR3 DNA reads TGTGCCAGCAGTTTATCCGGGACTAGCCTATACAATGAGCAGTTCTTC. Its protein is CASSLSGTSLYNEQFF.

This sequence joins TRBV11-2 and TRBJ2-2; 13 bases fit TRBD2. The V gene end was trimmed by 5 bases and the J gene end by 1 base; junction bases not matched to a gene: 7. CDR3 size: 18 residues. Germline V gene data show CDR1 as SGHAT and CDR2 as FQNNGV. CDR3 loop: CASSPPRTSGRNTGELFF. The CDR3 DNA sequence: TGTGCCAGCAGCCCTCCGAGGACTAGCGGGAGGAACACCGGGGAGCTGTTTTTT.

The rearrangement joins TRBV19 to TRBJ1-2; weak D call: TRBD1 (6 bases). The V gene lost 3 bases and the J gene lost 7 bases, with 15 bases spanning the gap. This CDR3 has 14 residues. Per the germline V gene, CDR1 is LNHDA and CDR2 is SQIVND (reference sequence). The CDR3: CASSILQGYCGYTF. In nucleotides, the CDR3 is TGTGCCAGTAGTATCCTTCAGGGGTACTGTGGCTACACCTTC.

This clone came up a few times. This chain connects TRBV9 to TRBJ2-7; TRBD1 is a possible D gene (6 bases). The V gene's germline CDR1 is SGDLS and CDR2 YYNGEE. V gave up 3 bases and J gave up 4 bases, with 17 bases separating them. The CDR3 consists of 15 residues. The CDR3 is CASSARRDNVYEQYF. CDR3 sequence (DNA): TGTGCCAGCAGCGCCCGACGGGACAATGTTTACGAGCAGTACTTC. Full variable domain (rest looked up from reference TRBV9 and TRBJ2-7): DSGVTQTPKHLITATGQRVTLRCSPRSGDLSVYWYQQSLDQGLQFLIQYYNGEERAKGNILERFSAQQFPDLHSELNLSSLELGDSALYFCASSARRDNVYEQYFGPGTRLTVT.

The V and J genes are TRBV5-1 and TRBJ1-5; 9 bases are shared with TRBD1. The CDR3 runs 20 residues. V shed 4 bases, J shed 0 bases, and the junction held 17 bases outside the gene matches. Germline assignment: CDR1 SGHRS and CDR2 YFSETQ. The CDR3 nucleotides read TGCGCCAGCAGCCCCGGCCGGTTAGGACAGGGGTCGTATAGCAATCAGCCCCAGCATTTT. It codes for CASSPGRLGQGSYSNQPQHF. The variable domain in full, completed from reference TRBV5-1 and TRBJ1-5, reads KAGVTQTPRYLIKTRGQQVTLSCSPISGHRSVSWYQQTPGQGLQFLFEYFSETQRNKGNFPGRFSGRQFSNSRSEMNVSTLELGDSALYLCASSPGRLGQGSYSNQPQHFGDGTRLSIL.

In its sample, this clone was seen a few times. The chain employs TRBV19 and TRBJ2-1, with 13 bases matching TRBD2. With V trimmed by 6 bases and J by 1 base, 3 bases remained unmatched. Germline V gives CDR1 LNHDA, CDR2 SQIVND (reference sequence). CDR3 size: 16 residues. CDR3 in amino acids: CASRLAGGRSYNEQFF. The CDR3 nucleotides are TGTGCCAGTAGACTAGCGGGAGGGCGGTCCTACAATGAGCAGTTCTTC. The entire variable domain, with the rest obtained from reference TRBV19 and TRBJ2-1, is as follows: DGGITQSPKYLFRKEGQNVTLSCEQNLNHDAMYWYRQDPGQGLRLIYYSQIVNDFQKGDIAEGYSVSREKKESFPLTVTSAQKNPTAFYLCASRLAGGRSYNEQFFGPGTRLTVL.

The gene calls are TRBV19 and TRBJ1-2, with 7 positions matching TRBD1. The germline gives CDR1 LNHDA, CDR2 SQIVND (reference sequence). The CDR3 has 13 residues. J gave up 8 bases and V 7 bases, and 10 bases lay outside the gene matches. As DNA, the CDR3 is TGTGCCAGTAACGGTGGCAGGGGGTTAGGCTACACCTTC. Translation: CASNGGRGLGYTF.